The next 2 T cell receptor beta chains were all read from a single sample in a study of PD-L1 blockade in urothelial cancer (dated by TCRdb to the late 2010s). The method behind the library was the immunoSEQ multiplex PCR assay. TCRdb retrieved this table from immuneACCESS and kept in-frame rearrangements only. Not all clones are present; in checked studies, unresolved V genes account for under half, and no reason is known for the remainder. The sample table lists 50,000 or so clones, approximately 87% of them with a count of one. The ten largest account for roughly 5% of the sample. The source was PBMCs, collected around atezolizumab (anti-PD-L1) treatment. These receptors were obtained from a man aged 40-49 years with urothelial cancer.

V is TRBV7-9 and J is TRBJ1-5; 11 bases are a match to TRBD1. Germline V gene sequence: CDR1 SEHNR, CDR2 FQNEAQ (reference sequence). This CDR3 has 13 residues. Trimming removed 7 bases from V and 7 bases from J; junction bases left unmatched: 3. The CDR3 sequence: CASNRDRGQPQHF. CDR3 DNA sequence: TGTGCCAGCAACCGGGACAGGGGGCAGCCCCAGCATTTT.

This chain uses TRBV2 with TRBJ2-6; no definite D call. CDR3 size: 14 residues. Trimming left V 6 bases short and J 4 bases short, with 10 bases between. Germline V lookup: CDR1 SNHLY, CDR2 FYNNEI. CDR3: CASSLFFGANVLTF. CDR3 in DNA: TGTGCCAGCAGCCTTTTCTTCGGGGCCAACGTCCTGACTTTC.